This TCR beta chain was obtained from a study of cytomegalovirus exposure and HLA in healthy donors. About the research overall: Of around 400 genotyped donors, roughly 76% grouped in the Caucasian-associated ancestry cluster.

V was pared by 6 bases and J by 9 bases, with 15 bases between. CDR1 is SNHLY, CDR2 FYNNEI, per germline. The CDR3 has 12 amino acids. This clone occurred once. As yet, its antigen is unknown. Notes on the study in general: Researchers reported in a later analysis that common viral pathogens appeared linked to several top clusters.

PCR amplification relied on 60 Vbeta primers (plus 13 Jbeta primers). Study processing details: About 10 million shared chains were among approximately 80 million unique TCR beta chains counted in a later analysis. The table came from immunoSEQ multiplex PCR; TCRdb's copy has only in-frame clones and leaves some out. V, J and clone size are those of that table, while D and trimming were read from the DNA. Of 140,000 to 150,000 clones listed, roughly 79% are singletons. The sample consisted of PBMCs. This sequence joins TRBV2 and TRBJ2-7; a possible D gene is TRBD2 (7 bases). The TCR was taken from a woman aged 40 to 55 in good health and CMV-seropositive. The CDR3 DNA sequence: TGTGCCAGCAGGGACGGAGGGGGGGCGCAGTACTTC. This codes for CASRDGGGAQYF.